The clone carrying this TCR beta chain has only a few counts. Its cognate antigen is unknown. This CDR3 is 15 amino acids long. The germline V and J ends were trimmed by 7 bases and 2 bases, with 17 bases remaining between them. Germline lookup yields CDR1 ENHRY and CDR2 SYGVKD. This sample is part of a study of cytomegalovirus exposure and HLA in healthy donors. Study observations and caveats: The later analysis indicated that the majority of CMV-associated TCR beta chains appeared HLA-restricted. Reported performance of the classifier showed diagnosis of cytomegalovirus status with high specificity and sensitivity.

Use of 60 Vbeta and 13 Jbeta primers characterized the PCR. Sequencing used immunoSEQ multiplex PCR; TCRdb keeps in-frame clones, though not all of them. The table lists about 110,000 clones, approximately 82% of them singletons. This sequence was found in a man aged 25 to 40 in good health and CMV-seropositive. The chain recombines TRBV10-3 with TRBJ1-1; the D gene is possibly TRBD1 (6 bases). The specimen was PBMCs. The CDR3: CAITSKQGTNTEAFF. The CDR3 region has the DNA TGTGCCATCACCAGCAAACAGGGAACTAACACTGAAGCTTTCTTT.